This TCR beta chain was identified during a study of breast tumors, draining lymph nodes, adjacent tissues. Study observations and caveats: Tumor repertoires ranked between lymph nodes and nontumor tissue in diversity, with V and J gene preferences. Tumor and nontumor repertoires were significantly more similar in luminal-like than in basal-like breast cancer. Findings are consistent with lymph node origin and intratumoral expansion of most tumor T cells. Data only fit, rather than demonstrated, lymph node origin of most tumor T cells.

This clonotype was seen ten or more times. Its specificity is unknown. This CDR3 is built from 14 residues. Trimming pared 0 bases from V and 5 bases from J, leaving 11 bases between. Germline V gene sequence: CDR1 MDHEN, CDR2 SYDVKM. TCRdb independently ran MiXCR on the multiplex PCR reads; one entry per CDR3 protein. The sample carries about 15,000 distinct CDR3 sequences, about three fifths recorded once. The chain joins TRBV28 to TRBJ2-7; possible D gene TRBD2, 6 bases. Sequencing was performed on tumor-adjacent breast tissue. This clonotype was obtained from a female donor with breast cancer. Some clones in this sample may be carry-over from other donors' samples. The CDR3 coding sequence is TGTGCCAGCAGTTTATGGGGGGGTTCCCACGAGCAGTACTTC. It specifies CASSLWGGSHEQYF.